This T cell receptor beta chain was sequenced in a study of T-cell memory formation after mild COVID-19. General observations from the study: Clones that contracted from day 15 to 85 had balanced CD4/CD8; later expanders were CD4+ biased. Contracting CD8+ clones were enriched in EMRA, CD4+ mainly in CM and EM.

From germline, CDR1 is SEHNR and CDR2 FQNEAQ (reference sequence). This CDR3 region has 14 residues. The V end was cut by 0 bases, the J end by 3 bases, with 8 bases between. Constant-segment-primed 5'RACE gave TCR alpha and TCR beta cDNA libraries with sample barcodes and UMIs. Each CDR3 protein gets one entry after TCRdb re-called the 5' RACE reads with MiXCR. The data contain under 300,000 distinct CDR3 sequences, 7.5% to 10% of them singletons. This clonotype has a handful of counts. Its antigen is not identified. This clonotype was sampled from a young man who had mild COVID-19 (a few samples of this study predate the infection). Cell type and time point are not known. The material sequenced was PBMCs or a T cell subset sorted from them (not recorded which). V is TRBV7-9 and J is TRBJ1-2; tentatively, D is TRBD1 (5 bases). CDR3: CASSLAGVDYGYTF. The DNA for the CDR3 is TGTGCCAGCAGCTTAGCAGGGGTCGACTATGGCTACACCTTC.